Listed here are 21 T cell receptor beta chains from one sample, sequenced in a study of T-cell memory formation after mild COVID-19. TCRdb processed the 5' RACE reads anew with MiXCR; each CDR3 protein has one entry. This sample has about 210,000 distinct CDR3 sequences, with roughly a tenth found just once. The specimen sequenced was PBMCs or a T cell subset sorted from them (not recorded which). Receptors originate from a man between 18 and 35 years old who had mild COVID-19 (a few samples of this study predate the infection). Cell type and time point are not known.

The rearrangement links TRBV12-3 or TRBV12-4 to TRBJ2-5; D gene unclear. V was shortened by 6 bases and J by 4 bases, with 9 bases between the two germline ends. The CDR3 extends over 12 amino acids. CDR3 region: CASRGWGETQYF. The CDR3, as DNA: TGTGCCAGCAGGGGTTGGGGAGAGACCCAGTACTTC.

This chain joins TRBV6-6 and TRBJ2-7; D is possibly TRBD1 (6 bases). The CDR3 runs to 13 residues. Trimming pared 6 bases from V and 1 base from J, leaving 10 bases between. The germline V gene has CDR1 MNHNY and CDR2 SVGAGI (reference sequence). This chain's CDR3 is CASSDRQSYEQYV. The CDR3 coding sequence is TGTGCCAGCAGCGACAGGCAATCCTACGAGCAGTACGTC.

This clonotype showed up just a few times. The rearrangement joins TRBV3-1 to TRBJ1-1; unclear D gene. Germline V gives CDR1 LGHDT, CDR2 YNNKEL (reference sequence). The CDR3 runs 15 residues. V lost 1 base and J lost 5, with 14 bases in between. CDR3 region: CASSQGGSPGTEAFF. The CDR3 nucleotides are TGTGCCAGCAGCCAAGGCGGGTCCCCGGGAACTGAAGCTTTCTTT.

This clonotype was counted a few times. The chain recombines TRBV25-1 with TRBJ2-5; weak D call: TRBD2 (7 bases). Germline V gene sequence: CDR1 MGHDK, CDR2 SYGVNS. Trimming removed 6 bases at V and 1 base at J, with 9 bases between. CDR3 size: 13 residues. CDR3 DNA: TGTGCCAGCAGACGGGGGGCCCAAGAGACCCAGTACTTC. Translating gives CASRRGAQETQYF.

At least ten counts were recorded for this clonotype. The chain combines TRBV20-1 with TRBJ2-1; the D is unclear. CDR3 size: 13 residues. Trimming left V 1 base short and J 0 bases short, with 4 bases between. Germline values: CDR1 DFQATT, CDR2 SNEGSKA (reference sequence). The chain's CDR3 is CSARGGSYNEQFF. DNA for the CDR3: TGCAGTGCTAGAGGAGGCTCCTACAATGAGCAGTTCTTC.

The V and J genes are TRBV5-1 and TRBJ2-1; D may be TRBD2 (5 bases). This CDR3 has 17 amino acids. The V gene's germline CDR1 is SGHRS and CDR2 YFSETQ. V lost 1 base and J lost 0, with 14 bases in between. CDR3 sequence reads: CASSLLLRTLSYNEQFF. The CDR3 DNA is TGCGCCAGCAGCTTGTTACTACGGACTCTCTCCTACAATGAGCAGTTCTTC.

V gene TRBV28 combines with J gene TRBJ2-5; D gene ambiguous. V lost 5 bases and J 0 bases, leaving 4 bases between the germline ends. Germline V CDR1 and CDR2: MDHEN, SYDVKM. The CDR3 covers 12 residues. The CDR3 here is CASSENQETQYF. The CDR3 DNA is TGTGCCAGCAGTGAGAACCAAGAGACCCAGTACTTC.

J is TRBJ1-1 and V is TRBV5-1; a possible D gene is TRBD1 (5 bases). The V and J ends lost 0 bases and 4 bases respectively, with 16 bases between them. Germline CDR1 is SGHRS and CDR2 is YFSETQ. CDR3 length: 16 amino acids. CDR3 amino acids: CASSLGRESRSTEAFF. CDR3 bases: TGCGCCAGCAGCTTGGGCAGGGAGTCCCGAAGCACTGAAGCTTTCTTT.

The V gene is TRBV29-1, the J gene TRBJ1-1; no clear D gene. The CDR3 totals 13 residues. Germline V gives CDR1 SQVTM, CDR2 ANQGSEA. The V gene lost 5 bases and the J gene lost 0 bases, with 10 bases spanning the gap. Here the CDR3 reads CSVTRALNTEAFF. The CDR3 DNA reads as TGCAGCGTTACACGGGCCTTGAACACTGAAGCTTTCTTT.

This clonotype was seen at least ten times. The chain couples TRBV7-8 to TRBJ2-5; D gene unclear. Trimming took off 5 bases at V and 5 bases at J, with 9 bases between the two ends. The length of the CDR3 is 12 residues. The V gene's germline CDR1 is SGHVS and CDR2 FQNEAQ. CDR3 sequence: CASSPGWETQYF. The DNA for the CDR3 is TGTGCCAGCAGCCCCGGGTGGGAGACCCAGTACTTC.

The genes are TRBV4-3 and TRBJ2-3; D remains unclear. Germline loops: CDR1 LGHNA, CDR2 YSLEER. CDR3 length: 16 amino acids. V gave up 4 bases and J gave up 4 bases, with 18 bases separating them. CDR3 nucleotide sequence: TGCGCCAGCAGCCCACATCCGGCGGACGGCCCAGATACGCAGTATTTT. This encodes CASSPHPADGPDTQYF.

This clonotype appeared a few times. The junction and the germline gene differ at one end; a read error may be behind it. The chain has TRBV5-1 and TRBJ1-1; D is possibly TRBD1 (5 bases). The germline gives CDR1 SGHRS, CDR2 YFSETQ. This CDR3 comprises 12 residues. The CDR3 region is CASSLEGRVPLF. The CDR3 bases are TGCGCCAGCAGCTTGGAGGGCAGGGTACCCCTCTTT. The whole variable domain, filled in from reference TRBV5-1 and TRBJ1-1, reads KAGVTQTPRYLIKTRGQQVTLSCSPISGHRSVSWYQQTPGQGLQFLFEYFSETQRNKGNFPGRFSGRQFSNSRSEMNVSTLELGDSALYLCASSLEGRVPLFGQGTRLTVV.

The chain employs TRBV18 and TRBJ2-3; TRBD2 aligns across 10 bases. This CDR3 comprises 15 residues. The germline CDR1 and CDR2 sequences are KGHSH and LQKENI. After removal of 5 bases from V and 5 bases from J, the junction contained 7 bases not matched to a gene. The CDR3 loop is CASSAAGGARDTQYF. The CDR3 region has the DNA TGTGCCAGCTCAGCAGCGGGGGGGGCACGAGATACGCAGTATTTT.

The V and J genes are TRBV3-1 and TRBJ1-4; maybe TRBD1 (6 bases). With 5 bases removed from V and 0 bases from J, the gap between germline ends came to 7 bases. CDR3 size: 14 residues. CDR1 is LGHDT, CDR2 YNNKEL, per germline (reference sequence). The CDR3 region has the DNA TGTGCCAGCAGCAACAGGGCAACTAATGAAAAACTGTTTTTT. Translated: CASSNRATNEKLFF.

This chain joins TRBV11-2 and TRBJ2-5, with D tentatively TRBD2 (5 bases). The CDR3 totals 14 residues. Trimming shortened V by 5 bases and J by 3 bases, and 13 bases separated the two germline ends. CDR1 SGHAT and CDR2 FQNNGV come from the germline V gene. CDR3 in amino acids: CASSPTGVKETQYF. The CDR3 bases are TGTGCCAGCAGCCCCACCGGGGTAAAAGAGACCCAGTACTTC.

This clonotype has at least ten counts. This sequence joins TRBV12-3 or TRBV12-4 and TRBJ2-6; D remains ambiguous. The CDR3 totals 15 residues. Trimming removed 4 bases from V and 0 bases from J, with 7 bases in between. The CDR3 here is CASSSGTSGANVLTF. The CDR3 DNA sequence: TGTGCCAGCAGTTCAGGAACCTCTGGGGCCAACGTCCTGACTTTC.

This clonotype was observed at least ten times. This chain joins TRBV20-1 and TRBJ2-1; D remains ambiguous. Germline lookup yields CDR1 DFQATT and CDR2 SNEGSKA (reference sequence). CDR3 length equals 16 residues. V dropped 2 bases and J dropped 2 bases, with 16 bases sitting between them. The CDR3 is CSARSPVTAAYNEQFF. Here the CDR3 DNA reads TGCAGTGCTAGATCCCCGGTAACCGCCGCCTACAATGAGCAGTTCTTC.

This clonotype was detected many times. The chain joins TRBV12-3 or TRBV12-4 to TRBJ1-4; the D gene is possibly TRBD1 (5 bases). Trimming removed 3 bases from V and 7 bases from J, with 21 bases in between. This CDR3 is 17 amino acids long. CDR3 DNA: TGTGCCAGCAGTTTTACCAACCTTGCAGGGAACGGTGAAAAACTGTTTTTT. Its protein is CASSFTNLAGNGEKLFF.

The V gene is TRBV6-5, the J gene TRBJ2-4; 8 bases fit TRBD1. This CDR3 has 15 residues. J gave up 6 bases and V 0 bases, and 4 bases lay outside the gene matches. The germline V gene has CDR1 MNHEY and CDR2 SVGAGI. In DNA form, the CDR3 reads TGTGCCAGCAGTTACTCGAGGACAGGGATAAACATTCAGTACTTC. It specifies CASSYSRTGINIQYF.

The chain is built from TRBV18 and TRBJ1-5; TRBD1 is a possible D gene (5 bases). CDR1 KGHSH and CDR2 LQKENI come from the germline V gene. The V gene lost 5 bases and the J gene lost 3 bases, with 8 bases spanning the gap. The CDR3 loop spans 13 amino acids. CDR3 DNA: TGTGCCAGCTCAGGGGCCTTCAATCAGCCCCAGCATTTT. Translating gives CASSGAFNQPQHF. The whole variable domain, filled in from reference TRBV18 and TRBJ1-5, reads NAGVMQNPRHLVRRRGQEARLRCSPMKGHSHVYWYRQLPEEGLKFMVYLQKENIIDESGMPKERFSAEFPKEGPSILRIQQVVRGDSAAYFCASSGAFNQPQHFGDGTRLSIL.

This clonotype was found a few times. The V call is TRBV20-1, the J call TRBJ2-1; D tentatively fits TRBD1 or TRBD2 (6 bases each). The V and J ends lost 3 bases and 4 bases respectively, with 10 bases between them. Germline CDR1 reads DFQATT; CDR2 reads SNEGSKA (reference sequence). The CDR3 loop spans 13 amino acids. CDR3 bases: TGCAGTGCTAGCGGGGGCCATTACAATGAGCAGTTCTTC. Protein sequence: CSASGGHYNEQFF.